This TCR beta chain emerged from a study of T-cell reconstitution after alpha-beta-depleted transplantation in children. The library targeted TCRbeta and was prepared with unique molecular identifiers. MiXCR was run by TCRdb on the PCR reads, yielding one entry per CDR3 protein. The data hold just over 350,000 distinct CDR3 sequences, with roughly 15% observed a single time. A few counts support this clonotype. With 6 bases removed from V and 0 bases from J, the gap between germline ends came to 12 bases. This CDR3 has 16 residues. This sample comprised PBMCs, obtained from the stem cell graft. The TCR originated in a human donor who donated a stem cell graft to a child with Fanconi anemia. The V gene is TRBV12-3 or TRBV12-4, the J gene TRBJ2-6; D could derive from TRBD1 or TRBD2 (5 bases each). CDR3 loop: CASSPGRISGANVLTF. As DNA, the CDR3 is TGTGCCAGCAGCCCGGGACGGATCTCTGGGGCCAACGTCCTGACTTTC.